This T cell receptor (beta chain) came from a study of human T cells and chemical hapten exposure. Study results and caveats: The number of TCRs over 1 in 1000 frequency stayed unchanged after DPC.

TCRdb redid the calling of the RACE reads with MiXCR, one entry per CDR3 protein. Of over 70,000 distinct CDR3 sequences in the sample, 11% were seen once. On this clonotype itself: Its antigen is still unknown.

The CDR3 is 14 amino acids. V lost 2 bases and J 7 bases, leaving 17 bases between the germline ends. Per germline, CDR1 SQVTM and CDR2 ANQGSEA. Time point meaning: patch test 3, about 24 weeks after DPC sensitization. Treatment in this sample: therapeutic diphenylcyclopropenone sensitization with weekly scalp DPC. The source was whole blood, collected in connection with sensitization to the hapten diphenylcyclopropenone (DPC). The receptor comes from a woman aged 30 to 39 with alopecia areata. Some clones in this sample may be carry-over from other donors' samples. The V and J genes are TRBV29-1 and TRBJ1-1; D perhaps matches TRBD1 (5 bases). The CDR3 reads CSVENQGTVIEAFF. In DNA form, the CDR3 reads TGCAGCGTTGAAAACCAGGGAACAGTCATTGAAGCTTTCTTT.